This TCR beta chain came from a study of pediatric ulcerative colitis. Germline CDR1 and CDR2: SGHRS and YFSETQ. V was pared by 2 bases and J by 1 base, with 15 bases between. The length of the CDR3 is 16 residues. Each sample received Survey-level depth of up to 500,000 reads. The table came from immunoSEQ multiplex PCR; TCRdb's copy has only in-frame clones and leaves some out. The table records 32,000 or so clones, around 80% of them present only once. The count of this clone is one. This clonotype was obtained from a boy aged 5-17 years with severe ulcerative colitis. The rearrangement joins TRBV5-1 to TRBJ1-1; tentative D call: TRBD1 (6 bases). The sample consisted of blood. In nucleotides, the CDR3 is TGCGCCAGCAGCTTCGGGGGGCTCGGAAGGAACACTGAAGCTTTCTTT. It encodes CASSFGGLGRNTEAFF.